The present entry profiles one TCR beta chain with its context. Antigen unknown. This record comes from a study of T cell clonotyping in hematopoietic cell transplantation. Notes on the study in general: After transplant, recipient diversity fell while pathologically expanded clonotypes grew through day 180. Broader posttransplant TCR repertoire diversity was predicted by graft donor and pretransplant recipient Inverse Simpson Index values.

Recipient blood drawn about 28 days pretransplant and days 30, 100, 180 after. CDR1 and CDR2 from the germline V gene are GTSNPN and SVGIG (reference sequence). V dropped 5 bases and J dropped 8; count of bases not matched to a gene: 8. The CDR3 sequence is 12 residues long. Clones were sequenced by immunoSEQ multiplex PCR, and TCRdb holds only the in-frame ones, with some missing. The sample has approximately 4,000 clones; around 20% are singletons. The clonotype was recovered from a male patient in his 50s who had an allogeneic stem cell transplant from a related donor, so the T cells may come from the graft donor. Some clones in this sample may be carry-over from other donors' samples. The sequences come from peripheral blood mononuclear cells, collected 30 days after allogeneic stem cell transplant. V is TRBV30 and J is TRBJ1-2; TRBD1 agrees at 7 bases. This CDR3 is CAWPRQGGGYTF. DNA for the CDR3: TGTGCCTGGCCTAGACAGGGAGGCGGCTACACCTTC. The variable domain in full, completed from reference TRBV30 and TRBJ1-2, reads SQTIHQWPATLVQPVGSPLSLECTVEGTSNPNLYWYRQAAGRGLQLLFYSVGIGQISSEVPQNLSASRPQDRQFILSSKKLLLSDSGFYLCAWPRQGGGYTFGSGTRLTVV.